This record concerns one TCR beta chain sequence. What it binds is not known. Germline-derived CDR1 and CDR2 are MNHEY and SMNVEV (reference sequence). The ends lost 5 bases at V and 10 bases at J; junction bases unmatched: 8. The CDR3 is made up of 13 amino acids. The data derive from a study of OX40 agonist ivuxolimab in advanced cancers. Study details: Patients were given ivuxolimab, an antibody that agonizes OX40 (CD134). The group had a mean age of about 60 years, ranged from about 20 to 79, and was 80% to 85% male.

Repertoires were generated with immunoSEQ multiplex PCR, while TCRdb's copy carries only in-frame clones and drops some. In the table there are roughly 67,000 clones, over 80% of which are singletons. Overall study results and limits: In CD8+ T cells, expanded clones were on average more numerous than in CD4+.

The TCR comes from an adult with an advanced solid tumor such as melanoma, head and neck, liver or kidney cancer. V is TRBV27 and J is TRBJ2-1, with 7 bases that match TRBD1. The starting material was CD4+ or CD8+ T cells sorted from blood, obtained in a trial of the OX40 agonist ivuxolimab. The CDR3 DNA follows: TGTGCCAGCAGTGCCGACAGGGTTAACGAGCAGTTCTTC. Amino acids: CASSADRVNEQFF.